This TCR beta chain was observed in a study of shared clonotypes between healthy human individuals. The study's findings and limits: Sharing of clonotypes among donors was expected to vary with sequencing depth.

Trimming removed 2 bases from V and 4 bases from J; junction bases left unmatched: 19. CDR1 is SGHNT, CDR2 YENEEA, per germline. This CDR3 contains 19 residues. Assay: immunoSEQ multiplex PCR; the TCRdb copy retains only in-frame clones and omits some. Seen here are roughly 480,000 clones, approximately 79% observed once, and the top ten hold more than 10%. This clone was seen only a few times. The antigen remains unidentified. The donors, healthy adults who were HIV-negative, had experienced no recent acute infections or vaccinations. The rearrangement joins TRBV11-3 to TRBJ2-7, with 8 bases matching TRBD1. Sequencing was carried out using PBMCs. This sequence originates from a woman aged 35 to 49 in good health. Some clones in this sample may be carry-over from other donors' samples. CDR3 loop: CASSLRAGEDRAAIYEQYF. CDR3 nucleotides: TGTGCCAGCAGCTTAAGGGCCGGGGAGGACAGGGCTGCGATATACGAGCAGTACTTC.